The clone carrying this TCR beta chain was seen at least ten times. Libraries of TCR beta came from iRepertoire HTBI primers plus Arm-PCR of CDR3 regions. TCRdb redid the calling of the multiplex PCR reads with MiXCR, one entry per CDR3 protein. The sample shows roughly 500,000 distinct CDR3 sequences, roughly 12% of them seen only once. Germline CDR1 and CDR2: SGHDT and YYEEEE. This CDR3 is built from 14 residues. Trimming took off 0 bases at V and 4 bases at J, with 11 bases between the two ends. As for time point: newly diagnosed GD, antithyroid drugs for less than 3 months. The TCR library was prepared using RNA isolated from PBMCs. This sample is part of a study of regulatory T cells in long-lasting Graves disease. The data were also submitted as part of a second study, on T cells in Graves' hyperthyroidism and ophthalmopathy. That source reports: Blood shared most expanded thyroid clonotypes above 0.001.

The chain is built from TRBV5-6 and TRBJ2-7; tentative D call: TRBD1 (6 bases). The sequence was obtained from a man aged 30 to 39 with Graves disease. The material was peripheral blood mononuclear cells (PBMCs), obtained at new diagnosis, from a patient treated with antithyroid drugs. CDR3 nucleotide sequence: TGTGCCAGCAGCTTGGGGACAGAAGATTACGAGCAGTACTTC. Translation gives CASSLGTEDYEQYF. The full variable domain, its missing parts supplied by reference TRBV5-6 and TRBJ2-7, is DAGVTQSPTHLIKTRGQQVTLRCSPKSGHDTVSWYQQALGQGPQFIFQYYEEEERQRGNFPDRFSGHQFPNYSSELNVNALLLGDSALYLCASSLGTEDYEQYFGPGTRLTVT.